This T cell receptor beta chain appears in the sequencing data of a study of post-analysis software for immune sequencing data. Germline V gene data show CDR1 as WNHNN and CDR2 as SYGVQD (reference sequence). V lost 5 bases and J lost 0, with 11 bases in between. The CDR3 length is 14 residues. Worth noting for this clonotype: Its matching antigen is unknown.

Broader study findings: Included in a set of a few TRBV segments more frequent in patients than controls were TRBV5-6, TRBV5-1 and TRBV20-1. Compared against controls, patients with multiple sclerosis displayed significantly lower normalized Chao1 diversity.

The library was made from cDNA and included unique molecular identifiers. The T cell input of roughly 0.9 to 11 million gave 400,000 to 500,000 cDNA molecules. Using its own MiXCR run on the PCR reads, TCRdb lists one record per CDR3 protein. Of approximately 440,000 distinct CDR3 sequences listed, over 35% were seen once; the top ten hold over 10%. The TCR sequence derives from a girl aged 10 to 17 with multiple sclerosis. The rearrangement uses TRBV10-1 and TRBJ2-7; maybe TRBD2 (5 bases). The sequenced sample consisted of blood. The CDR3 DNA reads as TGCGCCAGCAGTAAGGACTGGGGCTCCTACGAGCAGTACTTC. This codes for CASSKDWGSYEQYF.